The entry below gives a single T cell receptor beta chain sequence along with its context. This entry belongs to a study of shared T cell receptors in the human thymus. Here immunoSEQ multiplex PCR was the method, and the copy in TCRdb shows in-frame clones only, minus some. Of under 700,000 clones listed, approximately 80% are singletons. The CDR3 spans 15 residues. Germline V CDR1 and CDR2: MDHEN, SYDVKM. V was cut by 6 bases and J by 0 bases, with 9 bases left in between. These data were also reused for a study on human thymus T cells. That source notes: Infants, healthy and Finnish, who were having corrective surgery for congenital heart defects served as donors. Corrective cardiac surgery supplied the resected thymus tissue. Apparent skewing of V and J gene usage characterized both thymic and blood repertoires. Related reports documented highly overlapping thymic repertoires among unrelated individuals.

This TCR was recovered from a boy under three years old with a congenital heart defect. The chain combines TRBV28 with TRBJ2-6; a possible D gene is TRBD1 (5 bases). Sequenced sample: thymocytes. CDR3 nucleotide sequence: TGTGCCAGCAGGCCTCAGGGCTCTGGGGCCAACGTCCTGACTTTC. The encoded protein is CASRPQGSGANVLTF.